Detailed here is one T cell receptor (beta chain). This specimen belongs to a study of blood T cell repertoires in COVID-19. For the study at large: COVID-19 samples, acute and convalescent, were from the United States, Italy and Spain.

Measured with immunoSEQ multiplex PCR; TCRdb has only the in-frame clones, and not every one. This sample yields tens of thousands of clones, of which approximately 74% are seen a single time; 3.9% belongs to the top ten. J gave up 1 base and V 5 bases, and 11 bases lay outside the gene matches. CDR3 size: 17 residues. Germline loops: CDR1 SGHTA, CDR2 FQGNSA. The V call is TRBV7-2, the J call TRBJ1-1, with TRBD1 identical over 9 bases. Specimen: peripheral blood. The origin of this receptor is a man between 65 and 85 years old with COVID-19, enrolled during active disease. CDR3 coding DNA: TGTGCCAGCAGCCTAATCGGGGACAGGGCTCAGAACACTGAAGCTTTCTTT. Amino acid sequence: CASSLIGDRAQNTEAFF. Full variable domain (outside the CDR3, taken from reference TRBV7-2 and TRBJ1-1): GAGVSQSPSNKVTEKGKDVELRCDPISGHTALYWYRQSLGQGLEFLIYFQGNSAPDKSGLPSDRFSAERTGGSVSTLTIQRTQQEDSAVYLCASSLIGDRAQNTEAFFGQGTRLTVV.